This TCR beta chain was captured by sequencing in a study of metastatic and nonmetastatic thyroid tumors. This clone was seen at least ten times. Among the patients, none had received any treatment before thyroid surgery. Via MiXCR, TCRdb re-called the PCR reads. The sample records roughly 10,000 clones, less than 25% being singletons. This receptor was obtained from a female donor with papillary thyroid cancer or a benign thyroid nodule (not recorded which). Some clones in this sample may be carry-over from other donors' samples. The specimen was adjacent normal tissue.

The CDR3 DNA is TGTGCCACCAGCAGGGAGCGACACAACACTGAAGCTTTCTTT. It yields the protein CATSRERHNTEAFF. The chain joins TRBV15 to TRBJ1-1, with unresolved D. The V and J ends lost 3 bases and 2 bases respectively, with 10 bases between them. The germline V gene encodes CDR1 LNHNV and CDR2 YYDKDF (reference sequence). This CDR3 region has 14 residues.